This TCR beta chain stems from a study of T cells in narcolepsy. Study-level information: Patients with NT1 or NT2 and healthy control donors were enrolled.

This CDR3 is 15 amino acids long. V shed 4 bases and J shed 1 base, with 13 bases lying between them. Germline CDR1 and CDR2: SGHTA and FQGTGA. The repertoire was sequenced with immunoSEQ multiplex PCR; TCRdb's copy has only in-frame clones and lacks some. The sample holds 15,000 to 20,000 clones, around 70% seen once. This clone occurred a few times. Sequencing used CD45RA- memory CD8+ T cells from PBMCs. This receptor was taken from a human donor with narcolepsy. This rearrangement joins TRBV7-3 to TRBJ1-1, with D possibly TRBD1 on 6 matching bases. This CDR3 reads CASSSDGTPNTEAFF. In DNA form, the CDR3 reads TGTGCCAGCAGCTCCGACGGGACACCGAACACTGAAGCTTTCTTT.